The source of this T cell receptor (beta chain) is a study of T cell clones after liver transplantation. Across the study: Three of the eight recipients were HCV-positive; the rest had non-autoimmune, non-viral transplant indications.

Germline CDR1 SGHVS, CDR2 FQNEAQ. V shed 6 bases and J shed 0 bases, with 15 bases lying between them. The CDR3 is 17 residues long. Points from the study as a whole: The donor-reactive repertoire was only partly measurable in two subjects, lacking donor cells.

CD3+CD4+ and CD3+CD8+ cells were FACS-sorted from thawed unstimulated PBMCs. Produced via immunoSEQ multiplex PCR; TCRdb's table is partial and in-frame only. Of about 99,000 clones in the sample, 82% were seen once. For this clone: Its antigen is currently unknown.

This sequence was found in a human donor who received a liver transplant. The starting material was CD4+ T cells from blood, obtained before liver transplant. The chain links TRBV7-8 to TRBJ2-6; D unclear. This CDR3 is CASRKKGPNSGANVLTF. The CDR3 nucleotides are TGTGCCAGCAGAAAAAAGGGCCCAAACTCTGGGGCCAACGTCCTGACTTTC.